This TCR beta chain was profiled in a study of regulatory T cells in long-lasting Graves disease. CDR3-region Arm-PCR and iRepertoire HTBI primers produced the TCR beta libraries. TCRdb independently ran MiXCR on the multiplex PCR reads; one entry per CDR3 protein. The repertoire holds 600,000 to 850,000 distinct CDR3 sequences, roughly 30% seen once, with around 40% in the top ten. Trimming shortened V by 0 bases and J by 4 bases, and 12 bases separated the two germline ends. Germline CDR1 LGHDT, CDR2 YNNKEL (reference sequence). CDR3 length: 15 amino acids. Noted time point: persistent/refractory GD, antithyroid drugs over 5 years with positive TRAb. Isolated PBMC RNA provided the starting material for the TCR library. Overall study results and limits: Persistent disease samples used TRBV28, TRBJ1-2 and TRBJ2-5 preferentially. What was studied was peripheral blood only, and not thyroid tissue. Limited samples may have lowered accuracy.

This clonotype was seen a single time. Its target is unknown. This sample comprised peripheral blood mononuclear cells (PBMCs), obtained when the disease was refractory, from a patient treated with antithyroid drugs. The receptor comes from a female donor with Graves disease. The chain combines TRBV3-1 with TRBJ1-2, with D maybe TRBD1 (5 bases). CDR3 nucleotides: TGTGCCAGCAGCCAAGAGTTCCGGGGCGCCTATGGCTACACCTTC. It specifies CASSQEFRGAYGYTF.